This T cell receptor beta chain was found in a study of cytomegalovirus exposure and HLA in healthy donors. At sampling all donors were nominally healthy, likely with unrecorded immune exposures. V lost 4 bases and J lost 1; bases outside the gene matches: 4. The V gene's germline CDR1 is SGDLS and CDR2 YYNGEE. The CDR3 runs 14 residues. The PCR made use of 60 Vbeta and 13 Jbeta primers. The assay was immunoSEQ multiplex PCR, and TCRdb's table has in-frame clones only and misses some. This table has approximately 170,000 clones, about four fifths appearing once. The TCR was taken from a woman between 45 and 60 years old in good health and CMV-seronegative. The sample was PBMCs. This rearrangement joins TRBV9 to TRBJ2-7, with TRBD2 matching over 8 bases. CDR3: CASSSLAGSYEQYF. The CDR3 DNA is TGTGCCAGCAGCTCCTTAGCGGGGTCCTACGAGCAGTACTTC.